Detailed here is one T cell receptor (beta chain). What it recognizes is unknown. Each diagnosis was grounded in clinical symptoms, serum thyroxine and TRAb, thyroid ultrasound, and orbital computed tomography. This record belongs to a study of T cells in Graves' hyperthyroidism and ophthalmopathy. Study-level findings and limits: Most clonotypes expanded in the thyroid (above 0.001) were also present in blood. A model built on 13 V-J features separated ophthalmopathy from stable hyperthyroidism.

Losses at the gene ends were 5 bases for V and 4 bases for J; bases not matched to a gene: 8. Germline assignment: CDR1 SGHVS and CDR2 FNYEAQ. The CDR3 length is 14 residues. TCR beta CDR3 region amplification was performed from RNA transcripts. During a first-round RT-PCR of the TCR CDR3, the HTBI primer set was used. TCRdb redid the calling of the multiplex PCR reads with MiXCR, one entry per CDR3 protein. Among 500,000 to 650,000 distinct CDR3 sequences listed, around 15% were seen once. The specimen sequenced was blood. This sequence was found in a woman aged 40 to 55 with Graves' hyperthyroidism. This sequence joins TRBV7-6 and TRBJ2-7; 7 bases match TRBD1. CDR3 sequence reads: CASSPGTARYEQYF. The CDR3 DNA follows: TGTGCCAGCAGCCCGGGGACAGCAAGGTACGAGCAGTACTTC.